The 3 T cell receptor beta chains below all came from one sample that was sequenced in a study of cytomegalovirus exposure and HLA in healthy donors. Primers included in the PCR were 60 Vbeta and 13 Jbeta primers. Using immunoSEQ multiplex PCR, the repertoire was profiled, and TCRdb retains in-frame clones only, with some absent. Of around 130,000 clones listed, 61% were seen once; the top ten hold around 1.8%. Sequenced input: PBMCs. These receptors came from a male donor in good health and CMV-seronegative.

The chain recombines TRBV27 with TRBJ2-3; 8 bases agree with TRBD2. Germline V gives CDR1 MNHEY, CDR2 SMNVEV (reference sequence). J gave up 0 bases and V 6 bases, and 11 bases lay outside the gene matches. This CDR3 comprises 17 residues. CDR3 coding DNA: TGTGCCAGCAGCCCAATTGGCGGGGGGCGTAGCACAGATACGCAGTATTTT. Translating gives CASSPIGGGRSTDTQYF.

The genes are TRBV29-1 and TRBJ1-2, with D possibly matching TRBD1 (5 bases). The CDR3 is 14 amino acids. The V and J ends lost 1 base and 6 bases respectively, with 15 bases between them. CDR1 is SQVTM, CDR2 ANQGSEA, per germline. CDR3 bases: TGCAGCGTTGAAGGGTTCGGCAGGGAACATGGCTACACCTTC. Translating gives CSVEGFGREHGYTF.

This clone was detected only a few times. J is TRBJ2-2 and V is TRBV5-4; 9 positions agree with TRBD1. The CDR3 runs to 14 residues. Germline V gene sequence: CDR1 SGHNT, CDR2 YYREEE (reference sequence). V was pared by 6 bases and J by 7 bases, with 7 bases of the junction left unmatched. CDR3 residues: CASTKDRGGGELFF. DNA of the CDR3: TGTGCCAGCACCAAGGACAGGGGCGGCGGGGAGCTGTTTTTT.